This TCR beta chain stems from a study of naive and memory T cell subsets. This clonotype was counted between two and nine times. An equimolar mix of two oligonucleotides served as the beta constant-region primer for TRBC1 and TRBC2. Ligated cDNA was amplified by four rounds of PCR with nested alpha and beta constant-region primers and SP2. Ligation attached a single-stranded oligonucleotide with a 12-nucleotide UMI and the SP2 primer to the cDNA 3' end. TCRdb independently ran MiXCR on the UMI-ligation and nested PCR reads; one entry per CDR3 protein. The sample has approximately 80,000 distinct CDR3 sequences, 9% seen once. The CDR3 covers 14 residues. V shed 3 bases and J shed 2 bases, with 11 bases lying between them. Germline V gene lookup returns CDR1 SEHNR and CDR2 FQNEAQ (reference sequence). CMV status came from CD4+ T cell IFNgamma after overnight CMV lysate stimulation of fresh PBMCs.

The material sequenced was naive CD8+ T cells from blood. The chain is built from TRBV7-9 and TRBJ2-7; D may be TRBD1 (6 bases). The sequence came from a human donor in good health. The CDR3: CASSFLQGTYEQYF. In DNA, the CDR3 is TGTGCCAGCAGCTTCTTACAGGGCACCTACGAGCAGTACTTC.